This T cell receptor (beta chain) was sequenced in a study of OX40 agonist ivuxolimab in advanced cancers. Blood sampling was done at baseline, cycle 4 day 1, and cycle 7 day 1. This CDR3 is 18 amino acids long. In germline, CDR1 is SGDLS, CDR2 YYNGEE. The germline V and J ends were trimmed by 0 bases and 0 bases, with 16 bases remaining between them. The method was immunoSEQ multiplex PCR; TCRdb's version includes in-frame clones alone and lacks a portion of them. The sample shows roughly 56,000 clones, around 79% of them seen only once. This clonotype was sampled from an adult with an advanced solid tumor such as melanoma, head and neck, liver or kidney cancer. V gene TRBV9 combines with J gene TRBJ1-5, with D tentatively TRBD1 (6 bases). This specimen was CD4+ or CD8+ T cells sorted from blood, taken in a trial of the OX40 agonist ivuxolimab. The CDR3 loop reads CASSVVLGTWNSNQPQHF. The CDR3 DNA follows: TGTGCCAGCAGCGTAGTTCTAGGGACATGGAATAGCAATCAGCCCCAGCATTTT.